Listed below are T cell receptor beta chains from one sample, sequenced in a study of cytomegalovirus exposure and HLA in healthy donors. Only in-frame clones appear in the TCRdb table, and some are missing; sequencing was by immunoSEQ multiplex PCR. The table lists roughly 130,000 clones, roughly four fifths of them singletons. The material sequenced was PBMCs. These receptors all stem from a woman in her forties or fifties in good health and CMV-seropositive. Each CDR3 is given with its conserved first and last residue. Fields, in order: D gene, clone size, J gene, V gene, CDR3 protein, CDR3 DNA. A D gene is named only where the DNA matches it firmly. Clone size, where shown, is once, few, many, or a class for clones that have expanded.

d_gene: .
abundance: .
j_gene: TRBJ1-5
v_gene: TRBV28
CDR3aa: CASMGRNQPQHF
CDR3nt: TGTGCCAGCATGGGCCGCAATCAGCCCCAGCATTTT

d_gene: TRBD1
abundance: few
j_gene: TRBJ2-7
v_gene: TRBV28
CDR3aa: CASSPGTGFDEQYF
CDR3nt: TGTGCCAGCAGTCCCGGGACAGGGTTCGACGAGCAGTACTTC

d_gene: .
abundance: .
j_gene: TRBJ2-5
v_gene: TRBV5-4
CDR3aa: CASSLYRRALETQYF
CDR3nt: TGTGCCAGCAGCTTATACAGGAGGGCTTTGGAGACCCAGTACTTC

d_gene: .
abundance: .
j_gene: TRBJ1-3
v_gene: TRBV2
CDR3aa: CASKGGASDSGNTIYF
CDR3nt: TGTGCCAGCAAAGGAGGAGCAAGCGACTCTGGAAACACCATATATTTT

d_gene: TRBD1
abundance: .
j_gene: TRBJ1-1
v_gene: TRBV19
CDR3aa: CASSILQGAEAFF
CDR3nt: TGTGCCAGTAGTATACTTCAGGGGGCTGAAGCTTTCTTT

d_gene: TRBD2
abundance: .
j_gene: TRBJ2-3
v_gene: TRBV5-4
CDR3aa: CASSPTSGGVDTQYF
CDR3nt: TGTGCCAGCAGCCCGACTAGCGGGGGTGTAGATACGCAGTATTTT

d_gene: .
abundance: .
j_gene: TRBJ2-7
v_gene: TRBV7-2
CDR3aa: CASSLAGGESSYEQYF
CDR3nt: TGTGCCAGCAGCTTAGCTGGCGGGGAGAGCTCCTACGAGCAGTACTTC

d_gene: .
abundance: .
j_gene: TRBJ2-3
v_gene: TRBV9
CDR3aa: CASSVAARGGDTQYF
CDR3nt: TGTGCCAGCAGCGTAGCAGCCCGGGGTGGAGATACGCAGTATTTT

d_gene: .
abundance: once
j_gene: TRBJ1-5
v_gene: TRBV9
CDR3aa: CASSVDGVRNQPQHF
CDR3nt: TGTGCCAGCAGCGTAGACGGGGTGCGCAATCAGCCCCAGCATTTT

d_gene: .
abundance: .
j_gene: TRBJ2-2
v_gene: TRBV9
CDR3aa: CASSQGVNTGELFF
CDR3nt: TGTGCCAGCAGCCAAGGGGTGAACACCGGGGAGCTGTTTTTT

d_gene: TRBD2
abundance: .
j_gene: TRBJ2-5
v_gene: TRBV5-1
CDR3aa: CASVSLAGGLQETQYF
CDR3nt: TGCGCCAGCGTGTCTCTAGCGGGGGGACTTCAAGAGACCCAGTACTTC

d_gene: .
abundance: once
j_gene: TRBJ1-2
v_gene: TRBV5-6
CDR3aa: CASSFGLINYGYTF
CDR3nt: TGTGCCAGCAGCTTCGGACTGATAAACTATGGCTACACCTTC

d_gene: TRBD2
abundance: .
j_gene: TRBJ2-7
v_gene: TRBV10-2
CDR3aa: CASRGGDEQYF
CDR3nt: TGCGCCTCCCGGGGGGGGGACGAGCAGTACTTC

d_gene: TRBD2
abundance: .
j_gene: TRBJ2-5
v_gene: TRBV10-1
CDR3aa: CASSLATGTRKRETQYF
CDR3nt: TGCGCCAGCAGCCTGGCAACCGGGACTAGGAAAAGGGAGACCCAGTACTTC

d_gene: .
abundance: .
j_gene: TRBJ1-4
v_gene: TRBV19
CDR3aa: CASGPGDFNEKLFF
CDR3nt: TGTGCCAGTGGTCCCGGGGATTTTAATGAAAAACTGTTTTTT

d_gene: .
abundance: .
j_gene: TRBJ1-6
v_gene: TRBV4-1
CDR3aa: CASSQEGRVGSPLHF
CDR3nt: TGCGCCAGCAGCCAAGAAGGCCGGGTCGGGTCACCCCTCCACTTT

d_gene: .
abundance: .
j_gene: TRBJ2-2
v_gene: TRBV7-3
CDR3aa: CASSQRGRELFF
CDR3nt: TGTGCCAGCAGCCAAAGGGGTAGGGAGCTGTTTTTT

d_gene: .
abundance: .
j_gene: TRBJ1-2
v_gene: TRBV5-1
CDR3aa: CASREDSANYGYTF
CDR3nt: TGCGCCAGCCGCGAAGACAGTGCTAACTATGGCTACACCTTC

d_gene: .
abundance: .
j_gene: TRBJ1-2
v_gene: TRBV7-9
CDR3aa: CASSSGLTYGYTF
CDR3nt: TGTGCCAGCAGCAGTGGGCTTACCTATGGCTACACCTTC

d_gene: TRBD1
abundance: .
j_gene: TRBJ1-6
v_gene: TRBV6-5
CDR3aa: CASSPDRVEYSPLHF
CDR3nt: TGTGCCAGCAGCCCGGACAGGGTTGAGTATTCACCCCTCCACTTT

d_gene: TRBD1
abundance: once
j_gene: TRBJ1-2
v_gene: TRBV18
CDR3aa: CASSPPGQTHTYGYTF
CDR3nt: TGTGCCAGCTCACCACCGGGACAGACGCATACCTATGGCTACACCTTC

d_gene: .
abundance: .
j_gene: TRBJ1-1
v_gene: TRBV30
CDR3aa: CAWDRMNTEAFF
CDR3nt: TGTGCCTGGGACAGAATGAACACTGAAGCTTTCTTT

d_gene: TRBD1
abundance: .
j_gene: TRBJ2-7
v_gene: TRBV5-6
CDR3aa: CASARTGVYEQYF
CDR3nt: TGTGCCAGTGCCAGGACAGGGGTTTACGAGCAGTACTTC

d_gene: TRBD1
abundance: .
j_gene: TRBJ2-5
v_gene: TRBV2
CDR3aa: CASSKLGTGGPRRETQYF
CDR3nt: TGTGCCAGCAGTAAACTAGGGACAGGGGGCCCCAGGCGGGAGACCCAGTACTTC

d_gene: TRBD2
abundance: .
j_gene: TRBJ2-7
v_gene: TRBV14
CDR3aa: CASSQALAGYSYEQYF
CDR3nt: TGTGCCAGCAGCCAGGCCCTAGCGGGGTACTCCTACGAGCAGTACTTC

d_gene: .
abundance: .
j_gene: TRBJ2-3
v_gene: TRBV30
CDR3aa: CAWGLATDTQYF
CDR3nt: TGTGCCTGGGGACTCGCGACAGATACGCAGTATTTT

d_gene: TRBD1
abundance: .
j_gene: TRBJ2-7
v_gene: TRBV7-7
CDR3aa: CASSSDRDREQYF
CDR3nt: TGTGCTAGCAGCTCGGACAGGGATCGCGAGCAGTACTTC

d_gene: TRBD2
abundance: .
j_gene: TRBJ2-1
v_gene: TRBV5-1
CDR3aa: CASSLRAGGLINEQFF
CDR3nt: TGCGCCAGCAGCTTGAGGGCGGGGGGGCTAATCAATGAGCAGTTCTTC

d_gene: .
abundance: .
j_gene: TRBJ2-7
v_gene: TRBV5-1
CDR3aa: CASSDRTGSYEQYF
CDR3nt: TGCGCCAGCAGCGACCGGACTGGCTCCTACGAGCAGTACTTC

d_gene: .
abundance: .
j_gene: TRBJ2-7
v_gene: TRBV6-1
CDR3aa: CASSGGPLGQSYEQYF
CDR3nt: TGTGCCAGCAGTGGGGGGCCCCTCGGGCAATCCTACGAGCAGTACTTC

d_gene: .
abundance: .
j_gene: TRBJ1-1
v_gene: TRBV7-8
CDR3aa: CASSLEDRSHTEAFF
CDR3nt: TGTGCCAGCAGCTTAGAAGACAGGAGTCATACTGAAGCTTTCTTT

d_gene: TRBD1
abundance: .
j_gene: TRBJ1-3
v_gene: TRBV5-1
CDR3aa: CASSTGLSGNTIYF
CDR3nt: TGCGCCAGCTCGACAGGGCTCTCTGGAAACACCATATATTTT

d_gene: .
abundance: .
j_gene: TRBJ2-3
v_gene: TRBV6-5
CDR3aa: CASSSGLARVGTQYF
CDR3nt: TGTGCCAGCAGCTCCGGGTTAGCGAGAGTCGGTACGCAGTATTTT

d_gene: .
abundance: .
j_gene: TRBJ2-3
v_gene: TRBV19
CDR3aa: CASSMAGTQYF
CDR3nt: TGTGCCAGTAGTATGGCGGGAACGCAGTATTTT

d_gene: .
abundance: .
j_gene: TRBJ2-3
v_gene: TRBV7-3
CDR3aa: CASSYRDSRLLELTDTQYF
CDR3nt: TGTGCCAGCAGCTACCGGGACTCTCGACTCCTCGAACTCACAGATACGCAGTATTTT

d_gene: .
abundance: .
j_gene: TRBJ2-3
v_gene: TRBV19
CDR3aa: CASTPRGGRADTQYF
CDR3nt: TGTGCCAGTACCCCGAGGGGGGGAAGGGCAGATACGCAGTATTTT

d_gene: .
abundance: .
j_gene: TRBJ2-7
v_gene: TRBV29-1
CDR3aa: CSVEVGTGSYEQYF
CDR3nt: TGCAGCGTTGAAGTCGGGACTGGCTCCTACGAGCAGTACTTC

d_gene: TRBD2
abundance: .
j_gene: TRBJ2-7
v_gene: TRBV20-1
CDR3aa: CSARSPAGGNF
CDR3nt: TGCAGTGCTAGGTCCCCGGCGGGGGGAAACTTC

d_gene: TRBD1
abundance: .
j_gene: TRBJ1-5
v_gene: TRBV7-2
CDR3aa: CASSPRTGYSNQPQHF
CDR3nt: TGTGCCAGCAGCCCCCGGACAGGATATAGCAATCAGCCCCAGCATTTT

d_gene: .
abundance: .
j_gene: TRBJ2-7
v_gene: TRBV5-4
CDR3aa: CASSGTVSSYEQYF
CDR3nt: TGTGCCAGCAGCGGCACAGTGAGCTCCTACGAGCAGTACTTC

d_gene: TRBD2
abundance: .
j_gene: TRBJ2-1
v_gene: TRBV19
CDR3aa: CASSGGGALKYNEQFF
CDR3nt: TGTGCCAGTAGTGGCGGGGGGGCCTTAAAATACAATGAGCAGTTCTTC

d_gene: .
abundance: once
j_gene: TRBJ2-7
v_gene: TRBV7-8
CDR3aa: CASSLVSFGEQYF
CDR3nt: TGTGCCAGCAGCTTAGTGAGTTTTGGCGAGCAGTACTTC

d_gene: .
abundance: .
j_gene: TRBJ1-2
v_gene: TRBV5-6
CDR3aa: CASSLAYRINYGYTF
CDR3nt: TGTGCCAGCAGCTTGGCCTACAGGATTAACTATGGCTACACCTTC

d_gene: TRBD2
abundance: .
j_gene: TRBJ2-1
v_gene: TRBV2
CDR3aa: CASSDGTSGGYNEQFF
CDR3nt: TGTGCCAGCAGTGATGGGACTAGCGGGGGCTACAATGAGCAGTTCTTC

d_gene: TRBD2
abundance: .
j_gene: TRBJ2-3
v_gene: TRBV4-2
CDR3aa: CASSQATSEHTDTQYF
CDR3nt: TGTGCCAGCAGCCAGGCGACTAGCGAGCACACAGATACGCAGTATTTT

d_gene: TRBD2
abundance: .
j_gene: TRBJ2-3
v_gene: TRBV7-8
CDR3aa: CASSPRTSGLKDTQYF
CDR3nt: TGTGCCAGCAGCCCACGGACTAGCGGGCTCAAGGATACGCAGTATTTT